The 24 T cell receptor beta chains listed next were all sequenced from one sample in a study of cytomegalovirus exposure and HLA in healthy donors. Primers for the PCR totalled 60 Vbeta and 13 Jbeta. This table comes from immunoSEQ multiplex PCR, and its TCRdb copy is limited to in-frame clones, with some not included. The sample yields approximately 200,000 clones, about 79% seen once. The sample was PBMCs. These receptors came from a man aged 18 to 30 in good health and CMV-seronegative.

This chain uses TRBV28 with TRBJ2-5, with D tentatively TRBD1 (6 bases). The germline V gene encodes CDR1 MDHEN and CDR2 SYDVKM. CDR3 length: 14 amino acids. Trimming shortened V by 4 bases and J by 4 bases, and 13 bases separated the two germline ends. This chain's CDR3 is CASSYFGGLETQYF. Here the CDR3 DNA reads TGTGCCAGCAGTTACTTTGGGGGCCTAGAGACCCAGTACTTC.

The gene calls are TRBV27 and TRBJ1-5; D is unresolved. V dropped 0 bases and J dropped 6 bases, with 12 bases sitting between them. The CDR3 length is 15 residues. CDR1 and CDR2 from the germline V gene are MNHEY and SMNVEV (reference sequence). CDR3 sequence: CASSLSGSGAQPQHF. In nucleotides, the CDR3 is TGTGCCAGCAGTTTATCTGGGAGCGGTGCTCAGCCCCAGCATTTT.

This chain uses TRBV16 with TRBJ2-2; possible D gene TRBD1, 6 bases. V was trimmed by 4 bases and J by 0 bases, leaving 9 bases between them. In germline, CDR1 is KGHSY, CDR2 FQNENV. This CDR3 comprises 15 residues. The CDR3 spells CASSPQGSNTGELFF. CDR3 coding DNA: TGTGCCAGCAGCCCCCAGGGGTCGAACACCGGGGAGCTGTTTTTT.

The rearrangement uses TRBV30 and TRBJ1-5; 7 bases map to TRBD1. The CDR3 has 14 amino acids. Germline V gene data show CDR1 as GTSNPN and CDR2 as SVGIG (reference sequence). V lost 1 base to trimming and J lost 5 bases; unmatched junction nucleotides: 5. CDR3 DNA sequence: TGTGCCTGGAGTGCCCAGCAGGGGGATCAGCCCCAGCATTTT. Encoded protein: CAWSAQQGDQPQHF.

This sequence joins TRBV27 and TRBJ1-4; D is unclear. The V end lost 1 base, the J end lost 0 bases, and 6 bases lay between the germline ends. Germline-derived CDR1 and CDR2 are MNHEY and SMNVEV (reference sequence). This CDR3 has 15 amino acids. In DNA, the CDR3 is TGTGCCAGCAGTTTATTGGCCTCAACTAATGAAAAACTGTTTTTT. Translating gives CASSLLASTNEKLFF.

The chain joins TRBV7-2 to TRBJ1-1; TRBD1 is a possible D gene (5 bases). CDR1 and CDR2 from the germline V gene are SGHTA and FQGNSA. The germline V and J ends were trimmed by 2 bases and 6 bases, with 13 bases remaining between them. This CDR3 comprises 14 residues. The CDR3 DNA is TGTGCCAGCAGCTTAATTACAGGAGAAGCTGAAGCTTTCTTT. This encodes CASSLITGEAEAFF.

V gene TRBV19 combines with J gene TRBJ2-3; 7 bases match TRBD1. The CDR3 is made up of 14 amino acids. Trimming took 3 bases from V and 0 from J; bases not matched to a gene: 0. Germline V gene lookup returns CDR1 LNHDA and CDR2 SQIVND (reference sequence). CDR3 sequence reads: CASSMGQSTDTQYF. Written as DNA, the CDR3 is TGTGCCAGTAGTATGGGACAGAGCACAGATACGCAGTATTTT.

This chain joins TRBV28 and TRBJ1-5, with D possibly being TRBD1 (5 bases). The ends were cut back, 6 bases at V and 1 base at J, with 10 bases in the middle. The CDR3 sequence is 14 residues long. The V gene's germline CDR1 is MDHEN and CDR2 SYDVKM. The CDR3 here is CASRGEGSNQPQHF. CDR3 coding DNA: TGTGCCAGCAGGGGGGAGGGGAGCAATCAGCCCCAGCATTTT.

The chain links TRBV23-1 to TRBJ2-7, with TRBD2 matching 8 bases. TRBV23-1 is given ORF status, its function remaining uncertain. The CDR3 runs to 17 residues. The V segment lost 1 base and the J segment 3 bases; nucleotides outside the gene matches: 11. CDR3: CASSQYCRGRPDYEQYF. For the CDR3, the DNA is TGCGCCAGCAGTCAATACTGCCGCGGGAGGCCCGACTACGAGCAGTACTTC.

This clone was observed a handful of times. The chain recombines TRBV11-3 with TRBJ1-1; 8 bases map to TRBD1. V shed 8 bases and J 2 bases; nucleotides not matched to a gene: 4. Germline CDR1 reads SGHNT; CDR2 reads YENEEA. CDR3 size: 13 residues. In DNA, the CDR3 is TGTGCCAGCGCGACAGGGGCTAACACTGAAGCTTTCTTT. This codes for CASATGANTEAFF. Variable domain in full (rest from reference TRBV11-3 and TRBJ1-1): EAGVVQSPRYKIIEKKQPVAFWCNPISGHNTLYWYLQNLGQGPELLIRYENEEAVDDSQLPKDRFSAERLKGVDSTLKIQPAELGDSAVYLCASATGANTEAFFGQGTRLTVV.

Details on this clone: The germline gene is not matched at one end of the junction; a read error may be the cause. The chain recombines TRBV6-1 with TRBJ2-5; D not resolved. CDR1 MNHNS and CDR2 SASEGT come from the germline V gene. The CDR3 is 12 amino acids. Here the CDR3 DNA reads TGTGCCTCAACTCGGGTTCAAGAGACCCGGTACTTC. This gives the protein CASTRVQETRYF.

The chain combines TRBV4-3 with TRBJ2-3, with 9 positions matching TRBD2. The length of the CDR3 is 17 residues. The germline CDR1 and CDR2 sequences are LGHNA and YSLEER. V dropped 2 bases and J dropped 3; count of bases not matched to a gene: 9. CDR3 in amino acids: CASSQTPGLAGTDTQYF. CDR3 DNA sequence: TGCGCCAGCAGCCAAACCCCGGGACTAGCAGGGACAGATACGCAGTATTTT.

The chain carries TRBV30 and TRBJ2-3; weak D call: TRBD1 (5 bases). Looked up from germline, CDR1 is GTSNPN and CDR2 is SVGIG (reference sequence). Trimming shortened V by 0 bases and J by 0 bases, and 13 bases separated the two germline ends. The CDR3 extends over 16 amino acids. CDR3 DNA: TGTGCCTGGAGTGTACGGTGGGGCTCTAGCACAGATACGCAGTATTTT. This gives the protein CAWSVRWGSSTDTQYF.

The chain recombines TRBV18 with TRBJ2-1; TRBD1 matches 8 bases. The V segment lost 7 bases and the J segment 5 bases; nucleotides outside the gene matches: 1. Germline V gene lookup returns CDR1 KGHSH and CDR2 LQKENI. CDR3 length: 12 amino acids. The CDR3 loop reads CASLDRDNEQFF. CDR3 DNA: TGTGCCAGCTTGGACAGGGACAATGAGCAGTTCTTC. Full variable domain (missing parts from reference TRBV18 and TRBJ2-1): NAGVMQNPRHLVRRRGQEARLRCSPMKGHSHVYWYRQLPEEGLKFMVYLQKENIIDESGMPKERFSAEFPKEGPSILRIQQVVRGDSAAYFCASLDRDNEQFFGPGTRLTVL.

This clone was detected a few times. CDR3 loop: CASKSGINTGELFF. CDR3 bases: TGTGCCAGCAAAAGCGGGATCAACACCGGGGAGCTGTTTTTT. V gene TRBV2 combines with J gene TRBJ2-2; 7 positions match TRBD2. The CDR3 runs to 14 residues. Trimming at V came to 7 bases and at J to 2 bases, leaving 4 bases not matched to a gene. Per the germline V gene, CDR1 is SNHLY and CDR2 is FYNNEI. The whole variable domain, remainder taken from reference TRBV2 and TRBJ2-2, is EPEVTQTPSHQVTQMGQEVILRCVPISNHLYFYWYRQILGQKVEFLVSFYNNEISEKSEIFDDQFSVERPDGSNFTLKIRSTKLEDSAMYFCASKSGINTGELFFGEGSRLTVL.

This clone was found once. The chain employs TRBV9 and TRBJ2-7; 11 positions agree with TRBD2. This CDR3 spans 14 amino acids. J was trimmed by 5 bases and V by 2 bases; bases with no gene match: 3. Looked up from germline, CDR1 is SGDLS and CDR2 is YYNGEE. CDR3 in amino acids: CASSVTSGADEQYF. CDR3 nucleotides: TGTGCCAGCAGCGTGACTAGCGGGGCGGACGAGCAGTACTTC.

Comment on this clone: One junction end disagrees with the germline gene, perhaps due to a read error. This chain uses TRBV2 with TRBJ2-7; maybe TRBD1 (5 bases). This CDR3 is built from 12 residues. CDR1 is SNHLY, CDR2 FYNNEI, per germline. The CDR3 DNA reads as TGTGCCGGCAGGTCAGGGATTTACGAGCAGTACTTC. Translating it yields CAGRSGIYEQYF.

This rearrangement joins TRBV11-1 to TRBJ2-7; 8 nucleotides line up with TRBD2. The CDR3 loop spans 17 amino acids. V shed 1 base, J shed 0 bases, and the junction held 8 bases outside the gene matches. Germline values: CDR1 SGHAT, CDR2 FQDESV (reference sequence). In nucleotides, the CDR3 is TGTGCCAGCAGCTTAGTTCGCGGCGGGACTAGCTCCTACGAGCAGTACTTC. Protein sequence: CASSLVRGGTSSYEQYF. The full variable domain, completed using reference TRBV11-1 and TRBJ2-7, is EAEVAQSPRYKITEKSQAVAFWCDPISGHATLYWYRQILGQGPELLVQFQDESVVDDSQLPKDRFSAERLKGVDSTLKIQPAELGDSAMYLCASSLVRGGTSSYEQYFGPGTRLTVT.

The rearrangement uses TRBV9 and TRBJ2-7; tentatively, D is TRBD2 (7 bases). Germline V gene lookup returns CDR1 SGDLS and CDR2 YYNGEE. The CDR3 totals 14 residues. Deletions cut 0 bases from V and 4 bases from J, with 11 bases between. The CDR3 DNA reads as TGTGCCAGCAGCGTAGAGGGGGGGCTTTACGAGCAGTACTTC. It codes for CASSVEGGLYEQYF.

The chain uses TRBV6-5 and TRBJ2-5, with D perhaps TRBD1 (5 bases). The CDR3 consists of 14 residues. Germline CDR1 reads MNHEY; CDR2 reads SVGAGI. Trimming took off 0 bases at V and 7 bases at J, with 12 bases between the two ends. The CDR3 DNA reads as TGTGCCAGCAGTTACTCGCCAGGGTCCGGGACCCAGTACTTC. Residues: CASSYSPGSGTQYF.

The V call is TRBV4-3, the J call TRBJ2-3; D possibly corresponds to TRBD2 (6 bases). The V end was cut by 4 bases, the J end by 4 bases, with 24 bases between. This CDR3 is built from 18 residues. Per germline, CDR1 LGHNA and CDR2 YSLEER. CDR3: CASSRGTGAGSSADTQYF. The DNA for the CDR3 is TGCGCCAGCAGCCGGGGGACGGGAGCAGGGAGTTCCGCAGATACGCAGTATTTT.

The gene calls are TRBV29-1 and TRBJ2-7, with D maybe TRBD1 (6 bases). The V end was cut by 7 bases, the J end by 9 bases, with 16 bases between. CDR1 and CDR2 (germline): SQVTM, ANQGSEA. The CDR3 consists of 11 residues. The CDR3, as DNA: TGCAGCGCCTGGACAGCTGGGGGGCAGTACTTC. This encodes CSAWTAGGQYF.

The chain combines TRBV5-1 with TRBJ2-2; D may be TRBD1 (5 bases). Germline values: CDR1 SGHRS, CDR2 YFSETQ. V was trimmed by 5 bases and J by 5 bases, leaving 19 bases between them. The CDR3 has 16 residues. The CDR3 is CASRSIRQGLTGELFF. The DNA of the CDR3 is TGCGCCAGCAGGTCCATCCGGCAGGGCCTGACCGGGGAGCTGTTTTTT.

The CDR3 region is CASSEHGTGINYGYTF. For the CDR3, the DNA is TGTGCCAGCAGTGAGCATGGGACAGGGATCAACTATGGCTACACCTTC. The chain links TRBV25-1 to TRBJ1-2; the match to TRBD1 covers 9 bases. In germline, CDR1 is MGHDK, CDR2 SYGVNS. After removal of 3 bases from V and 2 bases from J, the junction contained 7 bases not matched to a gene. CDR3 length: 16 amino acids.